The entry below describes one T cell receptor beta chain. Its cognate antigen is unknown. Additional DNA sequences in this sample encode the identical CDR3. The data are from a study of shared clonotypes between healthy human individuals. For the study at large: A couple of women and a few men aged 18 to 49 served as donors. CD8 memory received one plate per donor, CD8 naive two, CD4 memory three and CD4 naive three.

Measured with immunoSEQ multiplex PCR; TCRdb has only the in-frame clones, and not every one. The table records fewer than 1.8 million clones, 98% of them present only once. Notes on the study in general: In a few donors, around 5.5% of naive CD4 clonotypes appeared in common. The expectation was that sequencing depth would affect clonotype sharing among donors.

The TCR comes from a man younger than 45 in good health. Sample: naive CD4+ T cells sorted from blood. Subset: CD45RA+ positively selected.

The CDR3 region is CSVGTSYEQYF. CDR3 nucleotides: TGCAGCGTTGGGACTTCCTACGAGCAGTACTTC. The V and J genes are TRBV29-1 and TRBJ2-7; possible D gene TRBD2, 5 bases. The CDR3 extends over 11 amino acids. The V gene's germline CDR1 is SQVTM and CDR2 ANQGSEA. Trimming pared 4 bases from V and 1 base from J, leaving 5 bases between.